Listed here is a single T cell receptor (beta chain). The antigen is undetermined. Amplification used 60 Vbeta primers and 13 Jbeta primers. Produced via immunoSEQ multiplex PCR; TCRdb's table is partial and in-frame only. This table has about 130,000 clones, 81% appearing once. The entry originates in a study of cytomegalovirus exposure and HLA in healthy donors. Study-level points and caveats: CMV antigen specificity was confirmed in vitro for three CMV-associated chains. The authors later found most CMV-associated TCR beta chains appeared HLA-restricted.

Germline assignment: CDR1 SGHRS and CDR2 YFSETQ. J gave up 7 bases and V 0 bases, and 7 bases lay outside the gene matches. This CDR3 contains 15 residues. Sequencing was performed on PBMCs. This clonotype originated in a woman under 40 in good health and CMV-seronegative. V usage is TRBV5-1 and J usage is TRBJ2-5, with 9 bases that match TRBD1. The CDR3 DNA is TGCGCCAGCAGCTTGGCAACAGGGGGCTACGGGACCCAGTACTTC. Translated, it gives CASSLATGGYGTQYF.